One sample yielded the 5 T cell receptor beta chains listed below, sequenced in a study of blood T cell repertoires in COVID-19. Clones were sequenced by immunoSEQ multiplex PCR, and TCRdb holds only the in-frame ones, with some missing. The top ten clones hold over 3.5% of a sample with 250,000 or so clones, more than 80% of them seen once. The sequencing input was PBMCs or T cells enriched from blood (not recorded which). The receptors come from a woman aged 25 to 39 with acute COVID-19.

The rearrangement uses TRBV21-1 and TRBJ1-4; the DNA was not compared with TRBD1, the D call given in the table. TRBV21-1 is termed a pseudogene. CDR3 length equals 15 residues. The chain's CDR3 is CASSPHWTGIEKLFF. CDR3 DNA: TGTGCCAGCAGCCCCCACTGGACAGGGATCGAAAAACTGTTTTTT.

The V gene is TRBV5-1, the J gene TRBJ2-7, with 7 bases lining up with TRBD2. Germline lookup yields CDR1 SGHRS and CDR2 YFSETQ. J was trimmed by 6 bases and V by 0 bases; bases with no gene match: 6. CDR3 length: 14 amino acids. The CDR3 DNA sequence: TGCGCCAGCAGCTTGGAGTATGCGGGGGTCGAGCAGTACTTC. Translated, it gives CASSLEYAGVEQYF.

The J gene is TRBJ1-4, the V gene TRBV27; TRBD1 matches at 10 bases. Germline CDR1 is MNHEY and CDR2 is SMNVEV (reference sequence). With V trimmed by 3 bases and J by 8 bases, 9 bases remained unmatched. The CDR3 loop spans 16 amino acids. For the CDR3, the DNA is TGTGCCAGCAGTTTTCGCCCGGGACAGGGGAACGAAAAACTGTTTTTT. Encoded protein: CASSFRPGQGNEKLFF. The full variable domain, rest sourced from reference TRBV27 and TRBJ1-4, is EAQVTQNPRYLITVTGKKLTVTCSQNMNHEYMSWYRQDPGLGLRQIYYSMNVEVTDKGDVPEGYKVSRKEKRNFPLILESPSPNQTSLYFCASSFRPGQGNEKLFFGSGTQLSVL.

The chain uses TRBV28 and TRBJ2-2, with 7 nucleotides matching TRBD1. J gave up 2 bases and V 4 bases, and 10 bases lay outside the gene matches. CDR1 is MDHEN and CDR2 is SYDVKM in the germline V gene. The CDR3 length is 17 residues. In DNA, the CDR3 is TGTGCCAGCAGTTCAATTACCGGGACAGCCAACACCGGGGAGCTGTTTTTT. Protein sequence: CASSSITGTANTGELFF.

The chain links TRBV13 to TRBJ2-3; possibly TRBD2 for D (6 bases). The CDR3 loop spans 18 amino acids. V was pared by 3 bases and J by 0 bases, with 19 bases between. Germline V gene data show CDR1 as PRHDT and CDR2 as FYEKMQ (reference sequence). CDR3 sequence (DNA): TGTGCCAGCAGCTTCCGCTTCTCGCGGGATGCTAGCACAGATACGCAGTATTTT. This encodes CASSFRFSRDASTDTQYF.